Below, 7 T cell receptor beta chains from the same sample are listed, as sequenced in a study of cytomegalovirus exposure and HLA in healthy donors. Vbeta (60) and Jbeta (13) primers were used in the PCR. Only in-frame clones appear in the TCRdb table, and some are missing; sequencing was by immunoSEQ multiplex PCR. This table holds about 60,000 clones. Sequencing was performed on PBMCs. The receptors here all came from a woman aged 18-35 years in good health and CMV-seronegative.

The chain uses TRBV9 and TRBJ2-1, with a weak D call TRBD2 (5 bases). V was pared by 1 base and J by 0 bases, with 8 bases between. The CDR3 runs 15 residues. Germline CDR1 SGDLS, CDR2 YYNGEE. DNA for the CDR3: TGTGCCAGCAGCGTAACGGGAAGCTCCTACAATGAGCAGTTCTTC. Amino acid sequence: CASSVTGSSYNEQFF.

The gene calls are TRBV6-1 and TRBJ1-4; possibly TRBD1 for D (5 bases). Germline V gives CDR1 MNHNS, CDR2 SASEGT. Trimming took 6 bases from V and 8 from J, leaving 16 bases between them. There are 14 residues in the CDR3. The CDR3 DNA reads TGTGCCAGCAGCCTCCGGTGGGGCTCCGAAAAACTGTTTTTT. Its translation is CASSLRWGSEKLFF.

The V gene is TRBV29-1, the J gene TRBJ1-2, with TRBD1 identical over 8 bases. After removal of 4 bases from V and 0 bases from J, the junction contained 7 bases not matched to a gene. Germline V gene data show CDR1 as SQVTM and CDR2 as ANQGSEA. The CDR3 totals 15 residues. The CDR3 sequence: CSVARTGWSNYGYTF. In DNA form, the CDR3 reads TGCAGCGTTGCCCGGACAGGGTGGTCTAACTATGGCTACACCTTC.

The rearrangement joins TRBV6-1 to TRBJ2-7, with D possibly matching TRBD2 (6 bases). This CDR3 contains 15 residues. Looked up from germline, CDR1 is MNHNS and CDR2 is SASEGT. Trimming took 5 bases from V and 2 from J, leaving 16 bases between them. The chain's CDR3 is CASSPMGGTAYEQYF. The CDR3 coding sequence is TGTGCCAGCAGTCCAATGGGAGGTACGGCCTACGAGCAGTACTTC.

The CDR3 spells CASSVGGQHTEAFF. In DNA, the CDR3 is TGTGCCAGCAGCGTTGGGGGACAGCACACTGAAGCTTTCTTT. J is TRBJ1-1 and V is TRBV9, with 7 bases identical to TRBD1. Trimming removed 2 bases from V and 3 bases from J; junction bases left unmatched: 4. The CDR3 runs to 14 residues. The germline CDR1 and CDR2 sequences are SGDLS and YYNGEE. The whole variable domain, remainder taken from reference TRBV9 and TRBJ1-1, is DSGVTQTPKHLITATGQRVTLRCSPRSGDLSVYWYQQSLDQGLQFLIQYYNGEERAKGNILERFSAQQFPDLHSELNLSSLELGDSALYFCASSVGGQHTEAFFGQGTRLTVV.

The chain carries TRBV6-6 and TRBJ1-2; D call uncertain. CDR1 is MNHNY and CDR2 is SVGAGI in the germline V gene (reference sequence). This CDR3 comprises 11 residues. The V end was cut by 2 bases, the J end by 8 bases, with 6 bases between. The DNA for the CDR3 is TGTGCCAGCAGTTACGTGGGCGGCTACACCTTC. It codes for CASSYVGGYTF.

CDR3 region: CAWSESSLETQYF. The CDR3 DNA reads as TGTGCCTGGAGTGAGAGTAGCTTGGAGACCCAGTACTTC. J is TRBJ2-5 and V is TRBV30, with D hard to call. Germline V lookup: CDR1 GTSNPN, CDR2 SVGIG (reference sequence). V was cut by 1 base and J by 5 bases, with 11 bases left in between. The CDR3 is 13 residues long.